This entry lists 4 T cell receptor beta chains sequenced from one sample in a study of CD8 T cells in Susac syndrome. Random-hexamer reverse transcription was applied to roughly 0.5 to 1 ug RNA. From the immunoSEQ multiplex PCR reads, TCRdb called clonotypes with MiXCR, one entry per CDR3 protein. The repertoire holds around 300,000 distinct CDR3 sequences, roughly 85% seen once, with 0.2% to 0.25% in the top ten. The sequencing input was CD8+ T cells from PBMCs. The receptors shown here come from a human donor with multiple sclerosis.

The chain has TRBV29-1 and TRBJ2-5; D unclear. This CDR3 spans 12 amino acids. In germline, CDR1 is SQVTM, CDR2 ANQGSEA. The V and J ends lost 3 bases and 2 bases respectively, with 7 bases between them. The CDR3 nucleotides are TGCAGCGTTGATTGGCTACAAGAGACCCAGTACTTC. The encoded protein is CSVDWLQETQYF.

The chain employs TRBV11-3 and TRBJ2-7; maybe TRBD2 (6 bases). V dropped 5 bases and J dropped 0 bases, with 11 bases sitting between them. There are 14 residues in the CDR3. Germline-derived CDR1 and CDR2 are SGHNT and YENEEA. This CDR3 reads CASSLNGGSYEQYF. DNA of the CDR3: TGTGCCAGCAGCCTGAACGGGGGCTCCTACGAGCAGTACTTC. Complete variable domain (other parts from reference TRBV11-3 and TRBJ2-7): EAGVVQSPRYKIIEKKQPVAFWCNPISGHNTLYWYLQNLGQGPELLIRYENEEAVDDSQLPKDRFSAERLKGVDSTLKIQPAELGDSAVYLCASSLNGGSYEQYFGPGTRLTVT.

This chain uses TRBV10-3 with TRBJ1-5; D not resolved. Trimming stripped 8 bases from V and 0 bases from J, with 11 bases between. The CDR3 extends over 14 amino acids. CDR1 is ENHRY, CDR2 SYGVKD, per germline. The CDR3 spells CAIGQRYSNQPQHF. The CDR3 DNA follows: TGTGCCATCGGTCAGCGCTATAGCAATCAGCCCCAGCATTTT.

This chain uses TRBV4-3 with TRBJ2-1, with D perhaps matching TRBD1 or TRBD2 (5 bases each). The CDR3 runs to 17 residues. Germline loops: CDR1 LGHNA, CDR2 YSLEER. Trimming took off 4 bases at V and 0 bases at J, with 16 bases between the two ends. The CDR3 region is CASSLGTGSSSYNEQFF. Here the CDR3 DNA reads TGCGCCAGCAGCCTTGGGACGGGATCAAGCTCCTACAATGAGCAGTTCTTC.